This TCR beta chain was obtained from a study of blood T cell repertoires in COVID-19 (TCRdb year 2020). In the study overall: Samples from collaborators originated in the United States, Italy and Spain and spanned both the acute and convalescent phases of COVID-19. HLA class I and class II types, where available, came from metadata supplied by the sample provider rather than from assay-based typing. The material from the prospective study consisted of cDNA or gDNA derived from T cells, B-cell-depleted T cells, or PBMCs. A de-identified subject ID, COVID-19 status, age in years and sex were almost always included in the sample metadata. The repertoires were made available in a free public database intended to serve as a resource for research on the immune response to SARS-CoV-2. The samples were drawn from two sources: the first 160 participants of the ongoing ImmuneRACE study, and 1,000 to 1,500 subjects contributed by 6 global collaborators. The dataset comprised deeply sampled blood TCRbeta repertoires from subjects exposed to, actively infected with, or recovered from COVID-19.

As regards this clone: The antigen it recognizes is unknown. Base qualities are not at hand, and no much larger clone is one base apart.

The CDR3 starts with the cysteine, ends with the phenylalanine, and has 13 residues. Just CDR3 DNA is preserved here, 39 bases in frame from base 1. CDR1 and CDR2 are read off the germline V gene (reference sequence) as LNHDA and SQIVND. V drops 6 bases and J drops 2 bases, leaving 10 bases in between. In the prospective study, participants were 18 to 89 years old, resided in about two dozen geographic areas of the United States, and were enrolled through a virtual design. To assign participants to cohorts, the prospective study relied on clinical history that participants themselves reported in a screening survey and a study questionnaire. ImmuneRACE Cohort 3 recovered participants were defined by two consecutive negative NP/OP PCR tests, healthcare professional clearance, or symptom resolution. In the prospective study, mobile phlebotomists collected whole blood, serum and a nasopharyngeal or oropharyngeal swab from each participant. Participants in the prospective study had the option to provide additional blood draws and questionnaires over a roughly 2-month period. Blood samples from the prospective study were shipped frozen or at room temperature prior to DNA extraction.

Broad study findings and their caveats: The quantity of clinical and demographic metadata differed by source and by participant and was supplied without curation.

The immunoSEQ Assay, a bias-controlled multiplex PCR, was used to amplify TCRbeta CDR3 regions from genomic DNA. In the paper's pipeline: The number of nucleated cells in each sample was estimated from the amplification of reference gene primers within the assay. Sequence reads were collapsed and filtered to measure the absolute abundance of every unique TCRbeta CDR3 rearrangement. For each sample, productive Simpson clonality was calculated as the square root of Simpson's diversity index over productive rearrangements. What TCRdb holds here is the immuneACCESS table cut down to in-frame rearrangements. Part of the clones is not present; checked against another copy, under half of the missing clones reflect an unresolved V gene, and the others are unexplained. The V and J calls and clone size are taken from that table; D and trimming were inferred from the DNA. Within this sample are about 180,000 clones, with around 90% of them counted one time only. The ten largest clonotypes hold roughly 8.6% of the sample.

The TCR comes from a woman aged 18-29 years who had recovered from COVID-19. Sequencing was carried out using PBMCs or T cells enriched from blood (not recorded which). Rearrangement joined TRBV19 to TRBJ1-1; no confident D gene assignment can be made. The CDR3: CASSFSGNTEAFF. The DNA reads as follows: TGTGCCAGTAGCTTCAGTGGTAACACTGAAGCTTTCTTT.